This passage covers 16 T cell receptor beta chains from one sample sequenced in a study of blood T cell repertoires in COVID-19. Method: immunoSEQ multiplex PCR; TCRdb's copy keeps in-frame clones and lacks some. Of 45,000 or so clones in the sample, approximately 86% were seen once. The material sequenced was peripheral blood. The source of these receptors is a human donor in a cohort sampled during active COVID-19.

The V call is TRBV4-1, the J call TRBJ2-3; TRBD2 agrees at 8 bases. The CDR3 is made up of 14 amino acids. Germline CDR1 and CDR2: MGHRA and YSYEKL. Trimming took 4 bases from V and 5 from J; bases not matched to a gene: 5. CDR3 sequence (DNA): TGCGCCAGCAGCCGCGGACTAGCAGGAGATACGCAGTATTTT. It specifies CASSRGLAGDTQYF.

In DNA, the CDR3 is TGTGCCAGCAGCGCCACCCCGATAGGCAATCAGCCCCAGCATTTT. This sequence encodes CASSATPIGNQPQHF. The V and J genes are TRBV9 and TRBJ1-5; D not certain. V was clipped by 3 bases and J by 2 bases, with 12 bases between them. CDR1 is SGDLS and CDR2 is YYNGEE in the germline V gene. The CDR3 is 15 amino acids. Using reference TRBV9 and TRBJ1-5 for the parts outside the CDR3, the full variable domain is DSGVTQTPKHLITATGQRVTLRCSPRSGDLSVYWYQQSLDQGLQFLIQYYNGEERAKGNILERFSAQQFPDLHSELNLSSLELGDSALYFCASSATPIGNQPQHFGDGTRLSIL.

This clone was counted a single time. The V and J genes are TRBV12-3 or TRBV12-4 and TRBJ1-1, with D uncertain. The germline V and J ends were trimmed by 10 bases and 0 bases, with 12 bases remaining between them. This CDR3 comprises 13 residues. This chain's CDR3 is CATIRVVNTEAFF. The CDR3, as DNA: TGTGCCACCATACGGGTTGTGAACACTGAAGCTTTCTTT.

This chain links TRBV28 with TRBJ1-1, with 7 bases matching TRBD1. Trimming took 4 bases from V and 6 from J; bases not matched to a gene: 11. CDR1 and CDR2 (germline): MDHEN, SYDVKM. This CDR3 is built from 15 residues. Here the CDR3 reads CASSSPRQGEPEAFF. The CDR3 DNA reads as TGTGCCAGCAGTTCCCCCCGGCAGGGGGAGCCTGAAGCTTTCTTT.

The CDR3 nucleotides read TGTGCCAGTAGGGGCTTGGGCACAGATACGCAGTATTTT. It codes for CASRGLGTDTQYF. The chain employs TRBV19 and TRBJ2-3; D remains unclear. CDR1 and CDR2 from the germline V gene are LNHDA and SQIVND (reference sequence). The CDR3 extends over 13 amino acids. Deletions cut 6 bases from V and 1 base from J, with 8 bases between.

The chain combines TRBV7-9 with TRBJ2-3; 11 nucleotides agree with TRBD2. The CDR3 runs 15 residues. Germline V gives CDR1 SEHNR, CDR2 FQNEAQ (reference sequence). Losses at the gene ends were 6 bases for V and 4 bases for J; bases not matched to a gene: 6. The CDR3, as DNA: TGTGCCAGCAGATCACTAGCGGGAGTGGCAGATACGCAGTATTTT. It translates to CASRSLAGVADTQYF.

CDR3 DNA: TGTGCCAGCAGCTTGCGACAGGGGAACTTCATGAACACTGAAGCTTTCTTT. It encodes CASSLRQGNFMNTEAFF. The chain recombines TRBV5-6 with TRBJ1-1; 8 bases are a match to TRBD1. The germline CDR1 and CDR2 sequences are SGHDT and YYEEEE. V gave up 1 base and J gave up 0 bases; unmatched junction bases: 8. The CDR3 length is 17 residues.

This clone was recorded a few times. The V and J genes are TRBV19 and TRBJ1-5; TRBD1 might be the D (5 bases). The CDR3 length is 13 residues. V was pared by 3 bases and J by 7 bases, with 10 bases between. Germline CDR1 is LNHDA and CDR2 is SQIVND (reference sequence). CDR3 DNA sequence: TGTGCCAGTAGTATCCCCCAGGGCCAGCCCCAGCATTTT. This encodes CASSIPQGQPQHF.

J is TRBJ1-4 and V is TRBV1; TRBD1 was called by the table and not checked on the DNA. TRBV1 corresponds to a pseudogene. The CDR3 covers 21 residues. CDR3 residues: CTSSLLMGHTGTGAPNEKLFF. CDR3 nucleotide sequence: TGCACCAGCAGCCTCCTAATGGGGCATACCGGGACAGGGGCACCGAATGAAAAACTGTTTTTT.

This chain uses TRBV19 with TRBJ1-5; D may be TRBD1 (5 bases). The CDR3 is 15 amino acids. Per germline, CDR1 LNHDA and CDR2 SQIVND (reference sequence). V shed 4 bases and J shed 4 bases, with 14 bases lying between them. The CDR3 spells CASSRILGVNQPQHF. In DNA form, the CDR3 reads TGTGCCAGTAGTAGGATCCTAGGGGTAAATCAGCCCCAGCATTTT.

In DNA form, the CDR3 reads TGTGCCAGCAGCTGGGACAGGAGGCCAGGCTACACCTTC. Its protein product is CASSWDRRPGYTF. V is TRBV2 and J is TRBJ1-2, with 8 bases identical to TRBD1. Trimming removed 6 bases from V and 8 bases from J; junction bases left unmatched: 8. The CDR3 runs to 13 residues. Germline CDR1 is SNHLY and CDR2 is FYNNEI.

This clone was found once. The chain is built from TRBV21-1 and TRBJ2-7; the D call TRBD2 from the table was never checked on the DNA. TRBV21-1 counts as a pseudogene. The CDR3 length is 16 residues. In DNA form, the CDR3 reads TGTGCCAGCAGCAAAGTAAGTGGCGGGAGCCGGCACGAGCAGTACTTC. Translated: CASSKVSGGSRHEQYF.

The gene calls are TRBV6-2 or TRBV6-3 and TRBJ2-3, with 10 positions matching TRBD1. The CDR3 sequence is 18 residues long. J gave up 9 bases and V 0 bases, and 15 bases lay outside the gene matches. Germline V lookup: CDR1 MNHEY, CDR2 SVGEGT. The CDR3 DNA sequence: TGTGCCAGCAGTTACTCGCGGGCGACAGGGGGCATCGTAGGGACGCAGTATTTT. Residues: CASSYSRATGGIVGTQYF.

In this sample, this clone turned up once. The chain recombines TRBV24-1 with TRBJ1-2; D is possibly TRBD1 (5 bases). This CDR3 spans 13 amino acids. Germline-derived CDR1 and CDR2 are KGHDR and SFDVKD. V lost 4 bases and J 4 bases, leaving 9 bases between the germline ends. The CDR3 DNA reads as TGTGCCACCAGTGACAGGGCCGGCTATGGCTACACCTTC. Its translation is CATSDRAGYGYTF.

The chain recombines TRBV6-6 with TRBJ2-1; 10 positions match TRBD2. The junction had 6 bases not matched to a gene; V was cut back by 6 bases and J by 4 bases. Per germline, CDR1 MNHNY and CDR2 SVGAGI (reference sequence). The CDR3 extends over 15 amino acids. CDR3: CASRSTSGVYNEQFF. CDR3 DNA: TGTGCCAGCAGAAGTACTAGCGGGGTATACAATGAGCAGTTCTTC.

This sequence joins TRBV28 and TRBJ2-1; the D gene is possibly TRBD1 (6 bases). The germline V gene has CDR1 MDHEN and CDR2 SYDVKM. The CDR3 covers 13 residues. The germline V and J ends were trimmed by 7 bases and 4 bases, with 11 bases remaining between them. CDR3: CASKTGTYNEQFF. DNA for the CDR3: TGTGCCAGCAAAACCGGGACATACAATGAGCAGTTCTTC. The full variable domain, in which reference TRBV28 and TRBJ2-1 provide the parts outside the CDR3, is DVKVTQSSRYLVKRTGEKVFLECVQDMDHENMFWYRQDPGLGLRLIYFSYDVKMKEKGDIPEGYSVSREKKERFSLILESASTNQTSMYLCASKTGTYNEQFFGPGTRLTVL.